The rows below give T cell receptor beta chains drawn from one sample of a study of blood T cell repertoires in COVID-19. Sequencing used immunoSEQ multiplex PCR; TCRdb keeps in-frame clones, though not all of them. The table has tens of thousands of clones, about 90% seen once. Sequenced: peripheral blood. These receptors came from a man aged 65 to 79 in a cohort sampled during active COVID-19. CDR3s include the opening cysteine and the closing phenylalanine or tryptophan. Fields, in order: J gene, V gene, clone size, D gene, CDR3 protein, CDR3 DNA. D genes are given only for firm matches. Some rows have no size entry. The others give once, few or many, or a class for an expanded clone.

J gene: TRBJ2-3; V gene: TRBV15; clone size: -; D gene: -; CDR3 protein: CATSTDTRTDTQYF; CDR3 DNA: TGTGCCACCAGCACCGACACCCGCACAGATACGCAGTATTTT
J gene: TRBJ1-4; V gene: TRBV5-6; clone size: -; D gene: -; CDR3 protein: CASSNGRGEKLFF; CDR3 DNA: TGTGCCAGCAGCAATGGAAGGGGTGAAAAACTGTTTTTT
J gene: TRBJ1-4; V gene: TRBV1; clone size: -; D gene: -; CDR3 protein: CTSSWSQSFEKLFF; CDR3 DNA: TGCACCAGCAGCTGGAGTCAGTCCTTCGAAAAACTGTTTTTT
J gene: TRBJ2-1; V gene: TRBV2; clone size: -; D gene: -; CDR3 protein: CASSGLQGIGYNEQFF; CDR3 DNA: TGTGCCAGCAGTGGACTACAGGGAATTGGCTACAATGAGCAGTTCTTC
J gene: TRBJ2-7; V gene: TRBV7-3; clone size: -; D gene: -; CDR3 protein: CASSLNRVGEQYF; CDR3 DNA: TGTGCCAGCAGCTTAAACAGGGTGGGGGAGCAGTACTTC
J gene: TRBJ2-2; V gene: TRBV19; clone size: -; D gene: -; CDR3 protein: CASSTRGRGGTGELFF; CDR3 DNA: TGTGCCAGTAGTACCCGGGGCCGGGGAGGAACCGGGGAGCTGTTTTTT
J gene: TRBJ2-7; V gene: TRBV5-5; clone size: -; D gene: -; CDR3 protein: CASSLMAGAQSPF; CDR3 DNA: TGTGCCAGCAGCTTGATGGCAGGCGCCCAAAGTCCCTTC
J gene: TRBJ1-1; V gene: TRBV6-2/TRBV6-3; clone size: once; D gene: -; CDR3 protein: CASIPLRSTAATEAFF; CDR3 DNA: TGTGCCAGCATCCCCCTACGGTCGACGGCGGCCACTGAAGCTTTCTTT
J gene: TRBJ1-1; V gene: TRBV11-2; clone size: -; D gene: TRBD1; CDR3 protein: CASSKRDRGTEAFF; CDR3 DNA: TGTGCCAGCAGCAAACGGGACAGGGGCACTGAAGCTTTCTTT
J gene: TRBJ2-5; V gene: TRBV10-2; clone size: once; D gene: TRBD2; CDR3 protein: CASSLGLAGVETQYF; CDR3 DNA: TGCGCCAGCAGTCTGGGACTAGCGGGAGTGGAGACCCAGTACTTC
J gene: TRBJ1-1; V gene: TRBV28; clone size: -; D gene: TRBD1; CDR3 protein: CASPGRGDLNTEAFF; CDR3 DNA: TGTGCCAGCCCGGGCAGGGGGGATTTGAACACTGAAGCTTTCTTT
J gene: TRBJ2-1; V gene: TRBV18; clone size: -; D gene: -; CDR3 protein: CASSPGASSYNEQFF; CDR3 DNA: TGTGCCAGCTCACCGGGGGCCAGCTCCTACAATGAGCAGTTCTTC
J gene: TRBJ2-7; V gene: TRBV30; clone size: -; D gene: -; CDR3 protein: CAWSVTPKLQYF; CDR3 DNA: TGTGCCTGGAGTGTGACACCCAAGCTACAGTACTTC
J gene: TRBJ2-7; V gene: TRBV7-3; clone size: -; D gene: TRBD2; CDR3 protein: CASSLLSGASYEQYF; CDR3 DNA: TGTGCCAGCAGTCTCCTAAGCGGGGCCTCCTACGAGCAGTACTTC
J gene: TRBJ1-1; V gene: TRBV30; clone size: few; D gene: -; CDR3 protein: CAWRRDRVPRGAFF; CDR3 DNA: TGTGCCTGGAGACGGGATCGCGTCCCCAGGGGAGCTTTCTTT
J gene: TRBJ1-6; V gene: TRBV28; clone size: few; D gene: -; CDR3 protein: CASSFSGPSKYNSPLHF; CDR3 DNA: TGTGCCAGCAGTTTCTCAGGGCCATCCAAGTATAATTCACCCCTCCACTTT
J gene: TRBJ2-7; V gene: TRBV7-2; clone size: -; D gene: TRBD2; CDR3 protein: CASSLGGGTFYEQYF; CDR3 DNA: TGTGCCAGCAGCTTAGGCGGGGGGACATTTTACGAGCAGTACTTC
J gene: TRBJ1-5; V gene: TRBV7-2; clone size: -; D gene: -; CDR3 protein: CASSLAGFGGAESQPQHF; CDR3 DNA: TGTGCCAGCAGCTTAGCGGGTTTTGGGGGGGCTGAGTCTCAGCCCCAGCATTTT
J gene: TRBJ1-2; V gene: TRBV30; clone size: -; D gene: TRBD1; CDR3 protein: CAWSSDRGYGYTF; CDR3 DNA: TGTGCCTGGAGTTCCGACAGGGGCTATGGCTACACCTTC
J gene: TRBJ2-7; V gene: TRBV12-3/TRBV12-4; clone size: -; D gene: -; CDR3 protein: CASSDGPGWYF; CDR3 DNA: TGTGCCAGCAGTGATGGACCGGGGTGGTACTTC
J gene: TRBJ2-1; V gene: TRBV7-2; clone size: -; D gene: TRBD2; CDR3 protein: CASSATSGRYLF; CDR3 DNA: TGTGCCAGCAGCGCCACTAGCGGGAGATATCTCTTC
J gene: TRBJ2-2; V gene: TRBV6-5; clone size: -; D gene: -; CDR3 protein: CASTPTGRTGELFF; CDR3 DNA: TGTGCCAGCACCCCCACGGGGAGGACCGGGGAGCTGTTTTTT
J gene: TRBJ1-2; V gene: TRBV30; clone size: -; D gene: TRBD1; CDR3 protein: CAWSSGTGGFSGYTF; CDR3 DNA: TGTGCCTGGAGTTCCGGGACAGGGGGCTTTAGTGGCTACACCTTC
J gene: TRBJ1-2; V gene: TRBV5-6; clone size: -; D gene: TRBD1; CDR3 protein: CASSLRGGNGYTF; CDR3 DNA: TGTGCCAGCAGCTTGAGAGGGGGCAATGGCTACACCTTC
J gene: TRBJ1-3; V gene: TRBV28; clone size: -; D gene: -; CDR3 protein: CASTLGGSGNTIYF; CDR3 DNA: TGTGCCAGCACCCTCGGGGGCTCTGGAAACACCATATATTTT
J gene: TRBJ1-2; V gene: TRBV19; clone size: -; D gene: TRBD1; CDR3 protein: CASSSYGTGGKDGYTF; CDR3 DNA: TGTGCCAGTAGCTCGTATGGGACAGGGGGCAAGGATGGCTACACCTTC
J gene: TRBJ1-2; V gene: TRBV7-3; clone size: -; D gene: -; CDR3 protein: CASSLTETGRGFGYTF; CDR3 DNA: TGTGCCAGCAGCTTAACAGAGACAGGTAGGGGCTTTGGCTACACCTTC
J gene: TRBJ1-1; V gene: TRBV19; clone size: -; D gene: -; CDR3 protein: CASSWTVDTEAFF; CDR3 DNA: TGTGCCAGTAGTTGGACAGTGGACACTGAAGCTTTCTTT
J gene: TRBJ2-1; V gene: TRBV5-6; clone size: few; D gene: -; CDR3 protein: CASSLVVSDEQFF; CDR3 DNA: TGTGCCAGCAGCTTGGTGGTTAGTGATGAGCAGTTCTTC
J gene: TRBJ2-1; V gene: TRBV14; clone size: -; D gene: TRBD1; CDR3 protein: CASSQPTGTGALRGQFF; CDR3 DNA: TGTGCCAGCAGCCAACCCACCGGGACAGGGGCCCTACGGGGGCAGTTCTTC
J gene: TRBJ2-1; V gene: TRBV20-1; clone size: -; D gene: -; CDR3 protein: CSAREYNEQFF; CDR3 DNA: TGCAGTGCTAGGGAGTACAATGAGCAGTTCTTC
J gene: TRBJ2-1; V gene: TRBV9; clone size: -; D gene: -; CDR3 protein: CASSPQLAASYNEQFF; CDR3 DNA: TGTGCCAGCAGCCCCCAGTTAGCGGCTTCCTACAATGAGCAGTTCTTC